Here is one T cell receptor (beta chain) with its context. CDR3 length: 14 residues. Trimming took 4 bases from V and 6 from J, leaving 16 bases between them. Germline V lookup: CDR1 SGHRS, CDR2 YFSETQ. This sample was included in a study of T cells after yellow fever vaccination. TCRdb fed the 5' RACE reads into MiXCR, producing one record per CDR3 protein. Of about 120,000 distinct CDR3 sequences listed, about 6.8% are singletons. V gene TRBV5-1 combines with J gene TRBJ1-2, with no clear D. This sequence originates from a young man who received the YFV17D yellow fever vaccine. Source: CD4+ T cells sorted from PBMCs, taken about 41 days after the first yellow fever vaccination. CDR3 protein: CASSPFMRLDGYTF. Written as DNA, the CDR3 is TGCGCCAGCAGCCCGTTTATGAGACTCGATGGCTACACCTTC.